A selection of T cell receptor beta chains follows, all from one sample in a study of T cells in Graves' hyperthyroidism and ophthalmopathy. TCRdb re-called the multiplex PCR reads through MiXCR, storing one row per CDR3 protein. The table shows around 520,000 distinct CDR3 sequences, with approximately 15% occurring only once. Material for sequencing was blood. The receptors were gathered from a young woman with Graves' hyperthyroidism. CDR3s include the opening cysteine and the closing phenylalanine or tryptophan. Fields, in order: clone size, V gene, J gene, D gene, CDR3 protein, CDR3 DNA. A D gene is named only where the DNA matches it firmly. Expanded clones are given a class, and other clones once, few, many or no size at all.

few	TRBV3-1	TRBJ2-1	-	CASSQAVGTHNEQFF	TGTGCCAGCAGCCAGGCCGTGGGGACTCACAATGAGCAGTTCTTC
-	TRBV12-3/TRBV12-4	TRBJ1-3	-	CASSLGESGNTIYF	TGTGCCAGCAGTTTAGGGGAATCTGGAAACACCATATATTTT
many	TRBV12-3/TRBV12-4	TRBJ1-3	-	CASNHRVGNTIYF	TGTGCCAGCAATCACAGGGTCGGAAACACCATATATTTT
many	TRBV3-1	TRBJ2-3	TRBD1	CASSRGQAPGTQYF	TGTGCCAGCAGCCGCGGACAGGCCCCCGGTACGCAGTATTTT
many	TRBV19	TRBJ1-1	-	CASSNTGFVEAFF	TGTGCCAGTAGTAACACAGGGTTTGTTGAAGCTTTCTTT
many	TRBV12-3/TRBV12-4	TRBJ1-3	-	CASSFLSSGNTIYF	TGTGCCAGCAGTTTTCTGAGCTCTGGAAACACCATATATTTT
few	TRBV18	TRBJ1-5	-	CASSPSTGSQGQPQHF	TGTGCCAGCTCACCTAGCACCGGGTCCCAAGGTCAGCCCCAGCATTTT
few	TRBV9	TRBJ2-7	TRBD2	CASSVDALTSGRTGQYF	TGTGCCAGCAGCGTAGATGCTCTTACTAGCGGGAGAACGGGGCAGTACTTC
-	TRBV12-3/TRBV12-4	TRBJ2-7	TRBD2	CASSPRAGGLEQYF	TGTGCCAGCAGCCCCCGGGCGGGGGGGCTCGAGCAGTACTTC
many	TRBV27	TRBJ2-2	TRBD1	CASSIQGVRTGELFF	TGTGCCAGCAGCATACAGGGGGTTCGTACCGGGGAGCTGTTTTTT
many	TRBV5-1	TRBJ2-7	TRBD2	CASSLNLAGGPYEQYF	TGCGCCAGCAGCTTAAATCTAGCGGGAGGGCCCTACGAGCAGTACTTC
many	TRBV20-1	TRBJ2-5	TRBD2	CSARDLAGGRETQYF	TGCAGTGCTAGAGATCTAGCGGGAGGGAGGGAGACCCAGTACTTC
many	TRBV10-3	TRBJ2-1	TRBD2	CAISDRLAGVSTRTYNEQFF	TGTGCCATCAGTGACCGACTAGCGGGGGTTTCGACGCGGACCTACAATGAGCAGTTCTTC
many	TRBV9	TRBJ2-1	-	CASSEIGQSYNEQFF	TGTGCCAGCAGCGAGATTGGACAATCCTACAATGAGCAGTTCTTC
-	TRBV2	TRBJ2-7	TRBD2	CASSDDLAGVGYEQYF	TGTGCCAGCAGTGACGATTTAGCGGGAGTCGGGTACGAGCAGTACTTC
-	TRBV20-1	TRBJ1-2	TRBD1	CSAPDRVDGYTF	TGCAGTGCTCCGGACAGGGTGGACGGCTACACCTTC
few	TRBV6-1	TRBJ2-1	-	CASSESIRGRDEQFF	TGTGCCAGCAGTGAATCGATTAGGGGGAGAGATGAGCAGTTCTTC
few	TRBV9	TRBJ1-1	-	CASSPYGRETEAFF	TGTGCCAGCAGCCCTTACGGTCGGGAGACTGAAGCTTTCTTT
many	TRBV10-3	TRBJ1-2	-	CAISESMGRNYGYTF	TGTGCCATCAGTGAGTCCATGGGGCGTAACTATGGCTACACCTTC
many	TRBV6-2/TRBV6-3	TRBJ2-2	-	CASRATGSTGELFF	TGTGCCAGCAGGGCCACAGGGAGCACCGGGGAGCTGTTTTTT
many	TRBV3-1	TRBJ1-6	-	CASSQDGRGGSPLHF	TGTGCCAGCAGCCAAGACGGCAGGGGCGGGTCACCCCTCCACTTT
many	TRBV6-5	TRBJ2-3	-	CASSYAMGGSTDTQYF	TGTGCCAGCAGTTACGCGATGGGCGGGAGCACAGATACGCAGTATTTT
-	TRBV7-9	TRBJ2-1	TRBD2	CASSHAGGYNEQFF	TGTGCCAGCAGCCACGCGGGGGGTTACAATGAGCAGTTCTTC
-	TRBV11-2	TRBJ2-7	TRBD2	CASSFSGTEYEQYF	TGTGCCAGCAGCTTTAGCGGGACGGAATACGAGCAGTACTTC
-	TRBV30	TRBJ1-1	-	CAWRRGGNTEAFF	TGTGCCTGGAGAAGGGGCGGGAACACTGAAGCTTTCTTT
many	TRBV30	TRBJ2-3	-	CAWMGPTRGGTQYF	TGTGCCTGGATGGGACCGACGCGGGGTGGTACGCAGTATTTT
few	TRBV12-5	TRBJ1-5	-	CASGSSPGDQPQHF	TGTGCTAGTGGTTCCTCTCCGGGAGATCAGCCCCAGCATTTT
many	TRBV6-1	TRBJ2-1	-	CASSEMAVYGSYNEQFF	TGTGCCAGCAGTGAAATGGCGGTTTACGGCTCCTACAATGAGCAGTTCTTC
-	TRBV5-1	TRBJ2-3	-	CASSLDDQSDTQYF	TGCGCCAGCAGCTTGGATGACCAGTCGGATACGCAGTATTTT
-	TRBV4-2	TRBJ2-1	-	CASSQGHRDEQFF	TGTGCCAGCAGCCAAGGGCACAGGGATGAGCAGTTCTTC
many	TRBV6-1	TRBJ2-7	-	CASSDTLPYEQYF	TGTGCCAGCAGCGACACCTTACCCTACGAGCAGTACTTC
few	TRBV4-1	TRBJ2-7	TRBD2	CASSRAGGFEQYF	TGCGCCAGCAGCCGCGCGGGGGGATTCGAGCAGTACTTC
many	TRBV5-6	TRBJ1-2	-	CASSYTGNYGYTF	TGTGCCAGCAGCTATACAGGGAACTATGGCTACACCTTC
many	TRBV7-8	TRBJ2-1	TRBD2	CASSFRNLAGVREQFF	TGTGCCAGCAGCTTTAGGAATCTAGCGGGAGTGCGTGAGCAGTTCTTC